Listed below are T cell receptor beta chains from one sample, sequenced in a study of blood T cells in healthy people across ages. TCRdb processed the 5' RACE reads anew with MiXCR; each CDR3 protein has one entry. The sample lists 730,000 or so distinct CDR3 sequences; about 40% were seen once. The sequenced material came from blood. Source of these receptors: a woman aged 55-70 years in good health. Each CDR3 is given with its conserved first and last residue. A D gene is named only where the DNA matches it firmly. Size tells how often a clone was seen (once, few, many) or the class of an expanded clone, and some rows leave it out.

.,TRBV3-1,.,TRBJ2-6,CASSQWDNSGANVLTF,TGTGCCAGCAGCCAATGGGACAACTCTGGGGCCAACGTCCTGACTTTC
.,TRBV7-7,TRBD1,TRBJ2-5,CASSHNRGETQYF,TGTGCTAGCAGCCATAACAGGGGAGAGACCCAGTACTTC
.,TRBV28,.,TRBJ1-1,CASHRGAAGDTEAFF,TGTGCCAGTCACCGTGGGGCAGCTGGCGACACTGAAGCTTTCTTT
few,TRBV4-1,.,TRBJ2-7,CASSQVSAGTNNEQYF,TGCGCCAGCAGCCAAGTTTCGGCGGGGACAAACAATGAGCAGTACTTC
few,TRBV5-6,.,TRBJ2-3,CASSPSSTPDTQYF,TGTGCCAGCAGCCCCTCCTCGACCCCAGACACGCAGTATTTT
once,TRBV9,TRBD2,TRBJ2-1,CASSVTSGGASYNEQFF,TGTGCCAGCAGCGTTACTAGCGGGGGCGCATCCTACAATGAGCAGTTCTTC
.,TRBV20-1,TRBD1,TRBJ1-4,CSARDLDRGGEKLFF,TGCAGTGCTAGAGACCTAGACAGGGGAGGGGAAAAACTGTTTTTT
once,TRBV12-3/TRBV12-4,TRBD2,TRBJ2-7,CASSYQLAGGAEQYF,TGTGCCAGCAGCTACCAACTAGCGGGCGGGGCTGAGCAGTACTTC
.,TRBV6-6,TRBD1,TRBJ1-6,CASSYRGGNSPLHF,TGTGCCAGCAGCTACAGGGGGGGAAATTCACCCCTCCACTTT
.,TRBV7-2,.,TRBJ2-7,CASSFEGPVYEQYF,TGTGCCAGCAGCTTCGAGGGGCCCGTCTACGAGCAGTACTTC
.,TRBV9,.,TRBJ1-2,CASSVEGEGGYTF,TGTGCCAGCAGCGTAGAGGGGGAGGGGGGCTACACCTTC
.,TRBV4-1,.,TRBJ1-2,CASSQEIGHGYTF,TGCGCCAGCAGCCAAGAAATTGGCCATGGCTACACCTTC
.,TRBV25-1,.,TRBJ1-2,CASSQGPNYGYTF,TGTGCCAGCAGCCAGGGGCCTAACTATGGCTACACCTTC
few,TRBV11-1,.,TRBJ2-1,CASSGLGREQFF,TGTGCCAGCAGCGGATTGGGGAGGGAGCAGTTCTTC
.,TRBV11-1,TRBD2,TRBJ2-3,CASSLNGLAGPDTQYF,TGTGCCAGCAGCTTAAATGGGTTAGCGGGGCCAGATACGCAGTATTTT
.,TRBV5-1,.,TRBJ1-2,CASSWGGDGNYGYTF,TGCGCCAGCAGCTGGGGGGGCGACGGAAACTATGGCTACACCTTC
few,TRBV20-1,.,TRBJ1-1,CSARTKPGSTEAFF,TGCAGTGCTAGAACCAAGCCGGGGAGTACTGAAGCTTTCTTT
few,TRBV3-1,TRBD2,TRBJ2-1,CTSSSSVRGDNEQFF,TGTACCAGCAGCTCGTCTGTGCGGGGGGACAATGAGCAGTTCTTC
.,TRBV5-1,.,TRBJ1-6,CASSLAGVSPLHF,TGCGCCAGCAGCTTGGCCGGGGTCTCACCCCTCCACTTT
.,TRBV5-5,.,TRBJ2-5,CASSFSGGALQETQYF,TGTGCCAGCAGCTTTTCTGGGGGGGCGCTCCAAGAGACCCAGTACTTC
few,TRBV20-1,.,TRBJ1-6,CSARSRGNSPLHF,TGCAGTGCTAGGTCCAGGGGCAATTCACCCCTCCACTTT
many,TRBV29-1,.,TRBJ2-1,CSVDGQLSYNEQFF,TGCAGCGTCGACGGACAGCTTTCCTACAATGAGCAGTTCTTC
.,TRBV10-1,.,TRBJ1-2,CASSESTRVRYTF,TGCGCCAGCAGTGAGTCGACCAGGGTGCGCTACACCTTC
.,TRBV7-9,TRBD1,TRBJ2-7,CASSLGDRVRYEQYF,TGTGCCAGCAGCTTAGGGGACAGGGTACGGTACGAGCAGTACTTC
.,TRBV7-7,TRBD2,TRBJ2-1,CASSKLAGGHYNEQFF,TGTGCTAGCAGCAAACTAGCGGGAGGGCACTACAATGAGCAGTTCTTC
many,TRBV4-3,.,TRBJ2-5,CASSQDISSALQETQYF,TGCGCCAGCAGCCAAGATATTTCTAGCGCACTCCAAGAGACCCAGTACTTC
.,TRBV4-3,TRBD1,TRBJ1-1,CASSPSTGGESFMNTEAFF,TGCGCCAGCAGCCCCTCTACAGGGGGCGAGTCTTTCATGAACACTGAAGCTTTCTTT
once,TRBV27,TRBD1,TRBJ1-2,CASSPLDRGHGYTF,TGTGCCAGCAGTCCTTTAGATAGGGGGCATGGCTACACCTTC
.,TRBV20-1,.,TRBJ1-1,CSAAPGRGSFTEAFF,TGCAGTGCAGCACCGGGGCGGGGAAGTTTCACTGAAGCTTTCTTT
few,TRBV6-4,.,TRBJ2-7,CASSEAPGTTQYF,TGTGCCAGCAGTGAGGCCCCGGGGACAACGCAGTACTTC
many,TRBV9,TRBD1,TRBJ2-7,CASSVGQGQAYEQYF,TGTGCCAGCAGCGTAGGGCAAGGACAGGCTTACGAGCAGTACTTC
.,TRBV4-2,TRBD2,TRBJ2-5,CASSQRRDSGKGETQYF,TGTGCCAGCAGCCAAAGACGGGATAGCGGGAAGGGGGAGACCCAGTACTTC
few,TRBV11-1,.,TRBJ2-7,CASARSSTTPSYEQYF,TGTGCCAGCGCTCGGTCAAGTACGACCCCTTCCTACGAGCAGTACTTC
.,TRBV5-1,TRBD1,TRBJ2-5,CASTRDRAQETQYF,TGCGCCAGCACCCGGGACAGGGCTCAAGAGACCCAGTACTTC
.,TRBV3-1,.,TRBJ2-1,CASSQLEYNEQFF,TGTGCCAGCAGCCAACTGGAATACAATGAGCAGTTCTTC
many,TRBV29-1,.,TRBJ2-7,CSVESSGVGEQYF,TGCAGCGTTGAATCTTCGGGGGTTGGCGAGCAGTACTTC
many,TRBV2,.,TRBJ2-1,CASIKESSYNEQFF,TGTGCCAGCATAAAGGAGAGTTCCTACAATGAGCAGTTCTTC